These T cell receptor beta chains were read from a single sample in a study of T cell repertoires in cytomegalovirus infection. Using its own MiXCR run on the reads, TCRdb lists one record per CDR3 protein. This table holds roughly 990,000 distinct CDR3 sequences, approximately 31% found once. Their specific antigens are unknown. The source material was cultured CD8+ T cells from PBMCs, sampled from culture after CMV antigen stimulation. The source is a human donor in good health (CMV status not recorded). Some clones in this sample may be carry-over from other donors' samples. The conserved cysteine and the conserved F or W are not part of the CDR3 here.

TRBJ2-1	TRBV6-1	ASSPELRLAGGPNEQF
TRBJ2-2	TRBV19	ASSTSPGTGELF
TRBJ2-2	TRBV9	ASQTGGTGELF
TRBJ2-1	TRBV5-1	ASSFSEGIYNEQF
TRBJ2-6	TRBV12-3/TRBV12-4	ASSLASGALGGANVLT
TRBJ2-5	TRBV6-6	ASSYRLEGETQY
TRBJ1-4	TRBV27	ASSLADPGPLITDLF
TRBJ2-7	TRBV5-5	ASSFNPVRGEQY
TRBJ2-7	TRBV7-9	ASSPGQTNYEQY
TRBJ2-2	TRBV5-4	ASSLDWAGTNTGELF
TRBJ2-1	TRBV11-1	ASSLESSNPPDEQF
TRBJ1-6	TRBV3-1	ASSLKGWGNSPLH
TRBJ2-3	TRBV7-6	ASSLNPLTDTQY
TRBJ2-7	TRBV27	ASSFQGGYEQY
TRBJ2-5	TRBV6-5	ASTHWGAGRQETQY
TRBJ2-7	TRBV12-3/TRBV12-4	ASSPSDRGPFEQY
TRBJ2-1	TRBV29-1	SVGERIEQF
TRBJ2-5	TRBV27	ASSPDRVYETQY
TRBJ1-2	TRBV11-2	ASSLVATAWIGYT
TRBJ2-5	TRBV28	ASTPGDRGQETQY
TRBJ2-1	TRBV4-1	ASRTRGTGDNEQF
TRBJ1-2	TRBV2	ASSEELKGDYGYT
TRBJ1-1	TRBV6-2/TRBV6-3	ASSYSLGRDRANTEAF
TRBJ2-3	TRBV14	ASSRMEGEERNTQY
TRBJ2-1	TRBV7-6	ASTLTSGGANEQF
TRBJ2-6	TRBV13	ASLGRGHLEGANVLT
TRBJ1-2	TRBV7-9	ASSLVGPNYGYT
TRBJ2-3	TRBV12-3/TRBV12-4	ASTLLAAETDTQY
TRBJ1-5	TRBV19	ASNLRYQPQH